This T cell receptor (beta chain) was sequenced during a study of pediatric ulcerative colitis. Assay: immunoSEQ multiplex PCR; the TCRdb copy retains only in-frame clones and omits some. The table includes around 68,000 clones, over 70% detected once. Notes on the study in general: Rectal repertoires separated controls, mild-moderate and acute severe colitis.

A note on this clone: Its target is not known.

The specimen sequenced was blood. This TCR was recovered from a boy aged 10-17 years with moderate ulcerative colitis.

Here the CDR3 reads CASSFLPGEGADTQYF. DNA for the CDR3: TGTGCCAGCAGCTTCCTTCCGGGAGAAGGCGCAGATACGCAGTATTTT. This chain connects TRBV7-2 to TRBJ2-3; D is perhaps TRBD2 (6 bases). Germline-derived CDR1 and CDR2 are SGHTA and FQGNSA. V dropped 3 bases and J dropped 4 bases, with 17 bases sitting between them. The CDR3 extends over 16 amino acids. Full variable domain (missing parts from reference TRBV7-2 and TRBJ2-3): GAGVSQSPSNKVTEKGKDVELRCDPISGHTALYWYRQSLGQGLEFLIYFQGNSAPDKSGLPSDRFSAERTGGSVSTLTIQRTQQEDSAVYLCASSFLPGEGADTQYFGPGTRLTVL.